This TCR beta chain was captured in a study of blood T cell repertoires in COVID-19. Study-wide context: The study drew acute and convalescent COVID-19 samples from the United States, Italy and Spain. Sample material is recorded as cDNA or gDNA derived from T cells, B-cell-depleted T cells, or PBMCs.

TCRdb's copy holds only in-frame clones and misses some; the assay was immunoSEQ multiplex PCR. Altogether around 200,000 clones are present, roughly 80% being singletons, with the ten largest covering 15% to 20%. Trimming removed 5 bases at V and 7 bases at J, with 21 bases between. Germline assignment: CDR1 SGHTA and CDR2 FQGNSA. The CDR3 is 15 residues long. This clonotype was obtained from a woman aged 80 or over with active or convalescent COVID-19. Material: peripheral blood. The chain carries TRBV7-2 and TRBJ2-7, with TRBD2 as a possible D gene (5 bases). The CDR3 bases are TGTGCCAGCAGCCCAGGAGGCGCGGTCGGTTGGGAGCAGTACTTC. Its protein product is CASSPGGAVGWEQYF.